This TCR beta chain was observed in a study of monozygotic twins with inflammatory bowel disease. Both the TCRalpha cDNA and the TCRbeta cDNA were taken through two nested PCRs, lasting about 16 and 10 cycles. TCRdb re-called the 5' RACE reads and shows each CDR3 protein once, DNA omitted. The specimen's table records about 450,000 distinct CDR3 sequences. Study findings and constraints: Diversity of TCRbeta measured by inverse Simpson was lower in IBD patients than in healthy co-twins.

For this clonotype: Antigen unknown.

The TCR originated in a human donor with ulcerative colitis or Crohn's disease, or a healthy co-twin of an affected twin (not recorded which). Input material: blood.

The CDR3 spells CASSPGESRDSPLHF. V gene TRBV9 combines with J gene TRBJ1-6. The CDR3 spans 15 residues. Germline CDR1 and CDR2: SGDLS and YYNGEE.